This TCR beta chain is from a study of cytotoxic CD8 clonotypes in ibrutinib-treated CLL. Study at large: The sample average was 255,043 productive templates and roughly 90,000 productive rearrangements.

The CDR3 runs 14 residues. CDR1 and CDR2 from the germline V gene are SGDLS and YYNGEE. V lost 3 bases to trimming and J lost 7 bases, with 13 bases between them. The planned depth of sequencing spanned 1 in 200,000 to 1 in 1 million T cells. Measured with immunoSEQ multiplex PCR; TCRdb has only the in-frame clones, and not every one. The table lists about 140,000 clones, around 81% of them singletons. The rearrangement uses TRBV9 and TRBJ2-2; tentatively, D is TRBD2 (6 bases). Material: PBMCs, obtained after 36 months of ibrutinib treatment. This TCR was recovered from a human donor with chronic lymphocytic leukemia. In nucleotides, the CDR3 is TGTGCCAGCAGCGAGACTAGGCTGGGCGGGGAGCTGTTTTTT. Its translation: CASSETRLGGELFF.